This passage covers 19 T cell receptor beta chains from one sample sequenced in a study of cytomegalovirus exposure and HLA in healthy donors. The PCR had 60 Vbeta and 13 Jbeta primers. Profiled with immunoSEQ multiplex PCR; TCRdb holds only in-frame clones, not every one. The data show under 200,000 clones, roughly 77% seen once. What was sequenced was PBMCs. The source of these receptors is a male donor in good health and CMV-seropositive.

In this sample, this clone turned up a few times. The chain carries TRBV11-3 and TRBJ2-7; the D is unclear. Deletions cut 1 base from V and 0 bases from J, with 4 bases between. This CDR3 is 13 amino acids long. Germline CDR1 SGHNT, CDR2 YENEEA. CDR3 in DNA: TGTGCCAGCAGCTTAGCGAGCTCCTACGAGCAGTACTTC. This encodes CASSLASSYEQYF.

The rearrangement links TRBV10-3 to TRBJ1-5; TRBD1 aligns across 8 bases. Germline V gene lookup returns CDR1 ENHRY and CDR2 SYGVKD. The length of the CDR3 is 16 residues. J lost 0 bases, V lost 6 bases, and 7 bases had no gene match. The CDR3 bases are TGTGCCATCAGGGACCCGGGACAGGATAGCAATCAGCCCCAGCATTTT. Its translation: CAIRDPGQDSNQPQHF.

The rearrangement links TRBV5-4 to TRBJ2-2; TRBD1 matches 11 bases. The length of the CDR3 is 16 residues. Germline V gives CDR1 SGHNT, CDR2 YYREEE (reference sequence). J lost 5 bases, V lost 4 bases, and 7 bases had no gene match. The CDR3 spells CASSLPGQGGTGELFF. CDR3 coding DNA: TGTGCCAGCAGCCTCCCGGGACAGGGGGGAACCGGGGAGCTGTTTTTT.

This chain uses TRBV2 with TRBJ2-2; the match to TRBD1 covers 8 bases. The CDR3 has 16 amino acids. V gave up 4 bases and J gave up 5 bases; unmatched junction bases: 9. The V gene's germline CDR1 is SNHLY and CDR2 FYNNEI. The CDR3 reads CASSVRGQGATGELFF. CDR3 sequence (DNA): TGTGCCAGCAGTGTAAGAGGGCAGGGGGCGACCGGGGAGCTGTTTTTT.

The chain carries TRBV7-6 and TRBJ1-3; 7 nucleotides line up with TRBD1. V lost 5 bases, J lost 3 bases, and 19 bases stayed unmatched. The CDR3 has 19 amino acids. Germline loops: CDR1 SGHVS, CDR2 FNYEAQ. The CDR3 DNA is TGTGCCAGCAGCCCCCCCGCGACAGGGAAACAGGGTGGTGGAAACACCATATATTTT. It translates to CASSPPATGKQGGGNTIYF.

The table lists this clone with a count of one. V usage is TRBV19 and J usage is TRBJ1-5, with unresolved D. This CDR3 spans 17 amino acids. Germline lookup yields CDR1 LNHDA and CDR2 SQIVND (reference sequence). V lost 5 bases to trimming and J lost 3 bases, with 20 bases between them. In DNA, the CDR3 is TGTGCCAGTAGTCCTACGGTAAGCCTTGGTGACAATCAGCCCCAGCATTTT. Translating it yields CASSPTVSLGDNQPQHF.

This rearrangement joins TRBV6-5 to TRBJ2-1, with a possible D match to TRBD2 (6 bases). The ends were cut back, 2 bases at V and 3 bases at J, with 8 bases in the middle. This CDR3 is 14 amino acids long. CDR1 MNHEY and CDR2 SVGAGI come from the germline V gene. This CDR3 is CASSYGGLYNEQFF. The CDR3 nucleotides read TGTGCCAGCAGTTACGGGGGACTCTACAATGAGCAGTTCTTC.

The chain uses TRBV6-6 and TRBJ2-3; TRBD2 matches 10 bases. CDR1 is MNHNY, CDR2 SVGAGI, per germline (reference sequence). V shed 5 bases, J shed 0 bases, and the junction held 5 bases outside the gene matches. This CDR3 has 16 residues. The chain's CDR3 is CASSQKAGGSTDTQYF. As DNA, the CDR3 is TGTGCCAGCAGTCAAAAAGCGGGGGGGAGCACAGATACGCAGTATTTT.

This clone was recorded only once. This chain connects TRBV6-5 to TRBJ1-5, with 8 bases that match TRBD1. CDR1 is MNHEY and CDR2 is SVGAGI in the germline V gene. This CDR3 is 15 amino acids long. V gave up 2 bases and J gave up 6 bases; unmatched junction bases: 6. The CDR3 sequence: CASSYAPGGGQPQHF. The DNA for the CDR3 is TGTGCCAGCAGTTACGCCCCAGGGGGCGGTCAGCCCCAGCATTTT.

The V call is TRBV13, the J call TRBJ1-5; D remains unclear. CDR1 and CDR2 from the germline V gene are PRHDT and FYEKMQ (reference sequence). This CDR3 has 14 amino acids. The ends were cut back, 1 base at V and 7 bases at J, with 11 bases in the middle. The CDR3 DNA is TGTGCCAGCAGCTTAGCCGGCGCGGGGCAGCCCCAGCATTTT. This encodes CASSLAGAGQPQHF.

V is TRBV11-2 and J is TRBJ2-3; 7 positions match TRBD2. There are 16 residues in the CDR3. CDR1 and CDR2 from the germline V gene are SGHAT and FQNNGV. V was clipped by 2 bases and J by 4 bases; unmatched bases: 9. The CDR3 sequence: CASSLQLAFGADTQYF. The CDR3 region has the DNA TGTGCCAGCAGCTTACAACTAGCGTTTGGTGCAGATACGCAGTATTTT.

The chain has TRBV7-2 and TRBJ2-1, with TRBD2 identical over 9 bases. Germline V lookup: CDR1 SGHTA, CDR2 FQGNSA. V shed 10 bases and J 9 bases; nucleotides not matched to a gene: 10. This CDR3 spans 13 amino acids. CDR3 residues: CATRAGGPGEQFF. The DNA for the CDR3 is TGTGCCACTCGGGCGGGAGGGCCCGGTGAGCAGTTCTTC.

The gene calls are TRBV19 and TRBJ1-2; D is unclear. Trimming stripped 5 bases from V and 1 base from J, with 8 bases between. The V gene's germline CDR1 is LNHDA and CDR2 SQIVND (reference sequence). The CDR3 loop spans 13 amino acids. CDR3 residues: CASSLQVNYGYTF. The CDR3 DNA follows: TGTGCCAGTAGTCTGCAGGTTAACTATGGCTACACCTTC.

The rearrangement uses TRBV6-5 and TRBJ2-7; D possibly corresponds to TRBD2 (5 bases). Germline V gene lookup returns CDR1 MNHEY and CDR2 SVGAGI. The CDR3 length is 14 residues. V dropped 6 bases and J dropped 0 bases, with 12 bases sitting between them. CDR3 DNA: TGTGCCAGCAGAGCGAGGGCCTTCTCCTACGAGCAGTACTTC. Translating gives CASRARAFSYEQYF.

This chain joins TRBV19 and TRBJ1-6; a weak D match, TRBD1 (6 bases). This CDR3 has 14 residues. Germline lookup yields CDR1 LNHDA and CDR2 SQIVND (reference sequence). Trimming shortened V by 4 bases and J by 5 bases, and 9 bases separated the two germline ends. CDR3 region: CASSSWTDNSPLHF. The CDR3 DNA sequence: TGTGCCAGTAGTAGCTGGACAGATAATTCACCCCTCCACTTT.

This rearrangement joins TRBV5-1 to TRBJ2-1; D is possibly TRBD2 (5 bases). The germline CDR1 and CDR2 sequences are SGHRS and YFSETQ. V was clipped by 4 bases and J by 7 bases, with 18 bases between them. This CDR3 region has 15 residues. In DNA form, the CDR3 reads TGCGCCAGCAGCAGACCAAGGGAGACGGGGAATGAGCAGTTCTTC. Its protein product is CASSRPRETGNEQFF.

The chain uses TRBV4-1 and TRBJ2-5, with D perhaps TRBD1 (6 bases). Germline CDR1 reads MGHRA; CDR2 reads YSYEKL. Trimming stripped 3 bases from V and 5 bases from J, with 16 bases between. This CDR3 contains 15 residues. CDR3 amino acids: CASSQAPGAKETQYF. The CDR3 bases are TGCGCCAGCAGCCAGGCCCCAGGGGCCAAGGAGACCCAGTACTTC.

The chain links TRBV7-2 to TRBJ1-6; D perhaps matches TRBD1 (5 bases). CDR1 is SGHTA and CDR2 is FQGNSA in the germline V gene. The V end lost 1 base, the J end lost 11 bases, and 12 bases lay between the germline ends. The CDR3 consists of 14 residues. CDR3 sequence (DNA): TGTGCCAGCAGCTTAGTTCAGGGTGAGACACCCCTCCACTTT. It is translated as CASSLVQGETPLHF.

The chain recombines TRBV28 with TRBJ1-6; the match to TRBD1 covers 7 bases. Germline CDR1 reads MDHEN; CDR2 reads SYDVKM. V shed 3 bases and J 7 bases; nucleotides not matched to a gene: 6. There are 15 residues in the CDR3. The CDR3 DNA reads as TGTGCCAGCAGTTTGGTCACAGGGGTCAATTCACCCCTCCACTTT. Encoded protein: CASSLVTGVNSPLHF.